This T cell receptor beta chain came from a study of T cells after yellow fever vaccination. Making TCR cDNA involved 5'RACE template switching, which added UMIs and a universal primer site. One entry per CDR3 protein results from TCRdb running MiXCR on the 5' RACE reads. The data show some 600,000 distinct CDR3 sequences, with around an eighth seen just once and just under 15% held by the top ten. This CDR3 contains 15 residues. Losses at the gene ends were 0 bases for V and 3 bases for J; bases not matched to a gene: 6. Germline values: CDR1 DFQATT, CDR2 SNEGSKA (reference sequence). Sequenced material: PBMCs, taken on the day of the yellow fever booster vaccination. The gene calls are TRBV20-1 and TRBJ2-7, with 9 bases fitting TRBD2. The source is a man aged 25-45 years who received the YFV17D yellow fever vaccine. CDR3 DNA: TGCAGTGCTAGAGACGAGACTAGCGGATACTACGAGCAGTACTTC. As protein: CSARDETSGYYEQYF.